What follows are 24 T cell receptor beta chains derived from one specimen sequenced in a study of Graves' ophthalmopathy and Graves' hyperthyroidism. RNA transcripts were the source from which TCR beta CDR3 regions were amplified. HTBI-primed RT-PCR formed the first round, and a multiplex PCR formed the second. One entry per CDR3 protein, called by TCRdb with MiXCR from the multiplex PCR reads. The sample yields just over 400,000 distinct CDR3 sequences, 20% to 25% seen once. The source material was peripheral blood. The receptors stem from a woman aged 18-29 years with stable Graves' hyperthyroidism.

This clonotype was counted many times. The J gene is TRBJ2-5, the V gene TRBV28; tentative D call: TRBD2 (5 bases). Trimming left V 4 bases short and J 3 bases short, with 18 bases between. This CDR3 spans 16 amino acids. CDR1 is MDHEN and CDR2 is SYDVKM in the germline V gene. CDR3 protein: CASSSILQRSEETQYF. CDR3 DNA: TGTGCCAGCAGTTCTATCCTTCAGCGGAGTGAAGAGACCCAGTACTTC.

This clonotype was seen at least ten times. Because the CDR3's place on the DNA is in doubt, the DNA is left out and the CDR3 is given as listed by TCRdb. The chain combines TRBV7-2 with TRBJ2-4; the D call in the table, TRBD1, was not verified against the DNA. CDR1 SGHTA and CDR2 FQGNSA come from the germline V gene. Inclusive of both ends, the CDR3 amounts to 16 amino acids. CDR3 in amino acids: CASSFGGGTAKNIKYF.

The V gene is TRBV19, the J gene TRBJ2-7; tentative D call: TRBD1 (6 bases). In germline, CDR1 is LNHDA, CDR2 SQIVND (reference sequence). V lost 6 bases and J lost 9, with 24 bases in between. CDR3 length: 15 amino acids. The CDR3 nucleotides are TGTGCCAGTAGCCCTAACGACGAAACAGGGAAGCGGCAGTACTTC. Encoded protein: CASSPNDETGKRQYF.

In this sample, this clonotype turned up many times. CDR3 DNA: TGTGCCAGCAGAACCGGGACAGGGGCCAACTATGGCTACACCTTC. It encodes CASRTGTGANYGYTF. The gene calls are TRBV7-9 and TRBJ1-2; 10 bases are shared with TRBD1. With 6 bases clipped from V and 2 bases from J, the junction kept 6 bases outside the gene matches. The CDR3 consists of 15 residues. Germline CDR1 is SEHNR and CDR2 is FQNEAQ (reference sequence).

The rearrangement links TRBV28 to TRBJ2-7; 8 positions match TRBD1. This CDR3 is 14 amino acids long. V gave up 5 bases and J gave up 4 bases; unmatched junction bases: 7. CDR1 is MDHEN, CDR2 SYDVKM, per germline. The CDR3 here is CASSGRQGRYEQYF. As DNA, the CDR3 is TGTGCCAGCAGTGGACGACAGGGGCGATACGAGCAGTACTTC.

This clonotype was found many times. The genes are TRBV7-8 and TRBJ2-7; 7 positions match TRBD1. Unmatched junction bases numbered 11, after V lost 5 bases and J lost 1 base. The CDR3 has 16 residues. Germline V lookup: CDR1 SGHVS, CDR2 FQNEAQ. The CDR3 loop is CASSLTGTAISYEQYF. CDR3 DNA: TGTGCCAGCAGCCTAACCGGGACAGCGATTTCCTACGAGCAGTACTTC.

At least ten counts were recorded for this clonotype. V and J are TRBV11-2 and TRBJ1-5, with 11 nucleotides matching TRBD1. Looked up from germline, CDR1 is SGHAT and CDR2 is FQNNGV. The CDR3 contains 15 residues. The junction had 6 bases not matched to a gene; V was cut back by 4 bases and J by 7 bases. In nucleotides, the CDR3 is TGTGCCAGCAGCTGGGACAGGGGGTCAGGCCAGCCCCAGCATTTT. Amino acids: CASSWDRGSGQPQHF.

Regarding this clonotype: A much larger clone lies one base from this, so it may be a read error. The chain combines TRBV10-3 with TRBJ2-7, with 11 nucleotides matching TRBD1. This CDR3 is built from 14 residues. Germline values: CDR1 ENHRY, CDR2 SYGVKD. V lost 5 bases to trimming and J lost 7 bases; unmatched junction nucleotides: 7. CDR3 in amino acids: CAISSDRGPGEQYV. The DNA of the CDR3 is TGTGCCATCAGTTCGGACAGGGGGCCGGGGGAGCAGTACGTC.

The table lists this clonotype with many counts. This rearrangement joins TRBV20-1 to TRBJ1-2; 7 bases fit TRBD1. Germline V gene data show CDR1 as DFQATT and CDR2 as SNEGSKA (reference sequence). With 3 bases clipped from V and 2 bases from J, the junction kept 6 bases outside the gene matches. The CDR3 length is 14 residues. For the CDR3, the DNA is TGCAGTGCTAGGATCCAGACAGGGAACTATGGCTACACCTTC. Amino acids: CSARIQTGNYGYTF.

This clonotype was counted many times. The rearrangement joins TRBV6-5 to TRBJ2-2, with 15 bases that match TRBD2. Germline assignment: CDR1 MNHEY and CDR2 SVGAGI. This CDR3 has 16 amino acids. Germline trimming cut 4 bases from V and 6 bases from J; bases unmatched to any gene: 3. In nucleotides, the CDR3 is TGTGCCAGCAGTTCAGGACTAGCGGGAGGGCCCGGGGAGCTGTTTTTT. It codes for CASSSGLAGGPGELFF.

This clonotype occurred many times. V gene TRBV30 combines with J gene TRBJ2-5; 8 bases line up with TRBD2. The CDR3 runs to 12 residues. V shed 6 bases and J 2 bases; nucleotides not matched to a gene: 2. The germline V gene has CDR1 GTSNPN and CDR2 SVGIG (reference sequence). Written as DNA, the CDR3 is TGTGCCTGCGGACTAGCTCAAGAGACCCAGTACTTC. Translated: CACGLAQETQYF.

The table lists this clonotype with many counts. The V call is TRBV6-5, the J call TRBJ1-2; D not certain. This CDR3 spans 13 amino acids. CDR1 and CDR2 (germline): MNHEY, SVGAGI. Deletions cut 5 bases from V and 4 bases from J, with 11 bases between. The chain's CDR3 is CASSREAGYGYTF. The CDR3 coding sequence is TGTGCCAGCAGTCGTGAGGCAGGCTATGGCTACACCTTC.

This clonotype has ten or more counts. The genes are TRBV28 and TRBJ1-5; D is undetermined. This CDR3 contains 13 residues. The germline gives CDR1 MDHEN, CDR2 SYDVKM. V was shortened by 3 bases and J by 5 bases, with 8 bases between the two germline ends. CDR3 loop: CASSFGQYQPQHF. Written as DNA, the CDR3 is TGTGCCAGCAGTTTCGGGCAATATCAGCCCCAGCATTTT.

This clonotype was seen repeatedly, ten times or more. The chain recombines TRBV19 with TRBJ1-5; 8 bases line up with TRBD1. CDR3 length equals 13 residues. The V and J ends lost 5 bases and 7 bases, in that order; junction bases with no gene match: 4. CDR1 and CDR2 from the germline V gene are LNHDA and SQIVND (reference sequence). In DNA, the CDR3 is TGTGCCAGTAGTCCCGGACAGGGCCAGCCCCAGCATTTT. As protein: CASSPGQGQPQHF.

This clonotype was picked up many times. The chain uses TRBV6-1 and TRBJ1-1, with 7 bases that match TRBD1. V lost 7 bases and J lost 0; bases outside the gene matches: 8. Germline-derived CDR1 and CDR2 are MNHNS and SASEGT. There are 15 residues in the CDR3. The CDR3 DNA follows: TGTGCCAGCAACCCGGGACAGACAATGAACACTGAAGCTTTCTTT. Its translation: CASNPGQTMNTEAFF.

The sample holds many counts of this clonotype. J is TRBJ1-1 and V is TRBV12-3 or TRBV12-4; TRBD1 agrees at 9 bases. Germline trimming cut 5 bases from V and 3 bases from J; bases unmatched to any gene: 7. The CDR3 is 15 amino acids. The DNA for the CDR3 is TGTGCCAGCAGTCCGGACAGGGGCGAGTACACTGAAGCTTTCTTT. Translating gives CASSPDRGEYTEAFF.

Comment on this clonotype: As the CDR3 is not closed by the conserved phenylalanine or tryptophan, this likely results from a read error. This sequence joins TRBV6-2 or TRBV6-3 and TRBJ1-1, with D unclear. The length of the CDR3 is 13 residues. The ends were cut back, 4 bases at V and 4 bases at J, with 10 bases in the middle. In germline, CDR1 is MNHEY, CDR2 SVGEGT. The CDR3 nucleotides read TGTGCCAGCAGTTCGGGCCGGGTCACTGAAGCTTTCGTT. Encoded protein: CASSSGRVTEAFV.

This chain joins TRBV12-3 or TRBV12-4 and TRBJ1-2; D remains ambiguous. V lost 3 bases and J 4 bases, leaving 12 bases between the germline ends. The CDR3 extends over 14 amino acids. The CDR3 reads CASSFGPGGYGYTF. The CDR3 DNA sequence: TGTGCCAGCAGTTTCGGGCCGGGAGGCTATGGCTACACCTTC.

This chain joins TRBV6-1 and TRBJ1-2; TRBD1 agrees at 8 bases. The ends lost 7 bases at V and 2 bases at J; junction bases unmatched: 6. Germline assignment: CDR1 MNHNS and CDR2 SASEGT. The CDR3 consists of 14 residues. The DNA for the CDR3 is TGTGCCAGCATTGGCGACAGGGGCAACTATGGCTACACCTTC. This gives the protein CASIGDRGNYGYTF.

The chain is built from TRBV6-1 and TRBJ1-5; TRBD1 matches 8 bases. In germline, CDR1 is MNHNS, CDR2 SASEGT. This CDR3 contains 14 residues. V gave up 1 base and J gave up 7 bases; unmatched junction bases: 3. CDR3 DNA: TGTGCCAGCAGTGAAGGGACAGGGAGGCAGCCCCAGCATTTT. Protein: CASSEGTGRQPQHF.

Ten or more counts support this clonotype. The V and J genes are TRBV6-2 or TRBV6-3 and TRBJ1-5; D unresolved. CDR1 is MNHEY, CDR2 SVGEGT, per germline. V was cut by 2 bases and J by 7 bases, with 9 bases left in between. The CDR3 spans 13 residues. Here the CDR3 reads CASSYGRLQPQHF. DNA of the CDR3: TGTGCCAGCAGTTACGGTCGGCTACAGCCCCAGCATTTT.

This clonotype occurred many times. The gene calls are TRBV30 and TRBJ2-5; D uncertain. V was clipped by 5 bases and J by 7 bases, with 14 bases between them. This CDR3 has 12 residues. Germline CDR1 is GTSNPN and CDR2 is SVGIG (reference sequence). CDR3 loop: CAWAPRDGTQYF. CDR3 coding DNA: TGTGCCTGGGCGCCCCGCGATGGGACCCAGTACTTC. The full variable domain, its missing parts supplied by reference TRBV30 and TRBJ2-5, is SQTIHQWPATLVQPVGSPLSLECTVEGTSNPNLYWYRQAAGRGLQLLFYSVGIGQISSEVPQNLSASRPQDRQFILSSKKLLLSDSGFYLCAWAPRDGTQYFGPGTRLLVL.

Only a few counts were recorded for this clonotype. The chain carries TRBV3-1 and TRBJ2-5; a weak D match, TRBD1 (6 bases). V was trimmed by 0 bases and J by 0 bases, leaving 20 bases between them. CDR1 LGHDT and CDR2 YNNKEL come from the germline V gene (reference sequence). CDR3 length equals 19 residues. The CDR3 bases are TGTGCCAGCAGCCAAGACTTAGAACAGGGAATTACCTACCAAGAGACCCAGTACTTC. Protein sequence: CASSQDLEQGITYQETQYF.

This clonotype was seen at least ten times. The CDR3 sequence is CASSNRESNQPQHF. CDR3 DNA: TGTGCCAGCAGCAACAGGGAGAGCAATCAGCCCCAGCATTTT. The rearrangement uses TRBV6-2 or TRBV6-3 and TRBJ1-5; D may be TRBD1 (6 bases). Trimming cost V 6 bases and J 1 base, with 10 bases left between them. The CDR3 runs to 14 residues. Germline V gives CDR1 MNHEY, CDR2 SVGEGT.